These 31 T cell receptor beta chains were all obtained from the same sample, sequenced in a study of T cell responses to AZD1222 COVID-19 vaccine. The assay was immunoSEQ multiplex PCR, and TCRdb's table has in-frame clones only and misses some. This sample has about 180,000 clones, with approximately 92% found just once. Sequenced material: peripheral blood, taken 28 days after the second dose of the MenACWY control vaccine. All receptors derive from an adult who received the MenACWY meningococcal vaccine as a control.

The chain joins TRBV19 to TRBJ1-6; the D gene is possibly TRBD1 (5 bases). Trimming left V 6 bases short and J 8 bases short, with 20 bases between. This CDR3 is built from 16 residues. Germline CDR1 reads LNHDA; CDR2 reads SQIVND (reference sequence). Here the CDR3 reads CASRALRDRHYSPLHF. The DNA of the CDR3 is TGTGCCAGTAGGGCCCTCAGGGATCGGCATTATTCACCCCTCCACTTT.

The chain has TRBV7-8 and TRBJ1-2; maybe TRBD1 (6 bases). CDR1 and CDR2 (germline): SGHVS, FQNEAQ. V gave up 1 base and J gave up 8 bases, with 14 bases separating them. The CDR3 extends over 14 amino acids. The CDR3 nucleotides read TGTGCCAGCAGCTTAGGCCAAGCCGGACAGGGCTACACCTTC. Protein: CASSLGQAGQGYTF.

The chain joins TRBV30 to TRBJ1-5; TRBD1 matches at 8 bases. After removal of 2 bases from V and 3 bases from J, the junction contained 0 bases not matched to a gene. Per germline, CDR1 GTSNPN and CDR2 SVGIG (reference sequence). The CDR3 extends over 13 amino acids. The CDR3 DNA sequence: TGTGCCTGGAGTCAGGGGGCCAATCAGCCCCAGCATTTT. This gives the protein CAWSQGANQPQHF.

This chain uses TRBV5-4 with TRBJ2-5, with D perhaps assigned TRBD1 or TRBD2 (5 bases each). Germline CDR1 SGHNT, CDR2 YYREEE (reference sequence). V lost 0 bases and J 4 bases, leaving 10 bases between the germline ends. The CDR3 has 14 amino acids. The DNA for the CDR3 is TGTGCCAGCAGCTTGGCCCGGGACGGAGAGACCCAGTACTTC. This sequence encodes CASSLARDGETQYF. Combining the CDR3 with reference TRBV5-4 and TRBJ2-5 gives the whole variable domain ETGVTQSPTHLIKTRGQQVTLRCSSQSGHNTVSWYQQALGQGPQFIFQYYREEENGRGNFPPRFSGLQFPNYSSELNVNALELDDSALYLCASSLARDGETQYFGPGTRLLVL.

The chain has TRBV9 and TRBJ1-2; 7 bases line up with TRBD1. CDR1 is SGDLS, CDR2 YYNGEE, per germline. The CDR3 length is 13 residues. J lost 4 bases, V lost 5 bases, and 5 bases had no gene match. The CDR3, as DNA: TGTGCCAGCAGACGGGACAGTACCTATGGCTACACCTTC. As protein: CASRRDSTYGYTF. The complete variable domain, with remaining parts taken from reference TRBV9 and TRBJ1-2, reads DSGVTQTPKHLITATGQRVTLRCSPRSGDLSVYWYQQSLDQGLQFLIQYYNGEERAKGNILERFSAQQFPDLHSELNLSSLELGDSALYFCASRRDSTYGYTFGSGTRLTVV.

This clone was found a few times. The rearrangement joins TRBV7-8 to TRBJ1-1; 10 bases are shared with TRBD1. The V and J ends lost 5 bases and 4 bases, in that order; junction bases with no gene match: 4. There are 14 residues in the CDR3. The germline V gene has CDR1 SGHVS and CDR2 FQNEAQ. In nucleotides, the CDR3 is TGTGCCAGCAGCCTGACAGGGGGCCTCACTGAAGCTTTCTTT. The encoded protein is CASSLTGGLTEAFF.

V usage is TRBV18 and J usage is TRBJ2-7; maybe TRBD1 (6 bases). V was trimmed by 4 bases and J by 4 bases, leaving 11 bases between them. This CDR3 has 13 amino acids. Germline values: CDR1 KGHSH, CDR2 LQKENI. CDR3 sequence: CASSQVRGYEQYF. The DNA of the CDR3 is TGTGCCAGCTCACAGGTCAGGGGATACGAGCAGTACTTC. The variable domain in full, with the rest retrieved from reference TRBV18 and TRBJ2-7, is NAGVMQNPRHLVRRRGQEARLRCSPMKGHSHVYWYRQLPEEGLKFMVYLQKENIIDESGMPKERFSAEFPKEGPSILRIQQVVRGDSAAYFCASSQVRGYEQYFGPGTRLTVT.

CDR3 bases: TGCAGCGTTGCACGACAGGGAAGGGCCTATGGCTACACCTTC. Translated: CSVARQGRAYGYTF. The chain carries TRBV29-1 and TRBJ1-2; 7 nucleotides line up with TRBD1. This CDR3 has 14 amino acids. The germline V gene encodes CDR1 SQVTM and CDR2 ANQGSEA. V trimming: 4 bases; J trimming: 4 bases; junction bases outside the gene matches: 9.

J is TRBJ1-2 and V is TRBV3-1 (or the pseudogene TRBV3-2); D gene uncertain. V shed 1 base and J shed 4 bases, with 7 bases lying between them. This CDR3 has 13 residues. Germline CDR1 reads LGHDT; CDR2 reads YNNKEL (reference sequence). Written as DNA, the CDR3 is TGTGCCAGCAGCCAAGGGGAAGGCTATGGCTACACCTTC. Translating it yields CASSQGEGYGYTF.

The chain has TRBV9 and TRBJ1-4; perhaps TRBD1 as D (6 bases). The V end lost 2 bases, the J end lost 3 bases, and 11 bases lay between the germline ends. This CDR3 has 15 amino acids. Germline V gives CDR1 SGDLS, CDR2 YYNGEE. CDR3: CASSVEGEPNEKLFF. DNA for the CDR3: TGTGCCAGCAGCGTCGAGGGGGAGCCTAATGAAAAACTGTTTTTT.

The CDR3 nucleotides read TGTGCCACCAAGGGCGGGGGGCGATCGAATTCACCCCTCCACTTT. Its translation: CATKGGGRSNSPLHF. The V call is TRBV28, the J call TRBJ1-6, with a possible D match to TRBD1 (6 bases). The CDR3 runs 15 residues. Between the trimmed V and J ends, which lost 10 bases and 7 bases, there was a span of 20 bases. The germline V gene has CDR1 MDHEN and CDR2 SYDVKM.

This chain's CDR3 is CASSPLRKEQYF. For the CDR3, the DNA is TGTGCCAGCAGTCCCCTCCGGAAGGAGCAGTACTTC. J is TRBJ2-7 and V is TRBV28, with unresolved D. The germline V gene encodes CDR1 MDHEN and CDR2 SYDVKM. Trimming took off 5 bases at V and 7 bases at J, with 12 bases between the two ends. There are 12 residues in the CDR3.

The V call is TRBV5-1, the J call TRBJ2-4; 11 positions agree with TRBD2. The V and J ends lost 6 bases and 6 bases, in that order; junction bases with no gene match: 5. The CDR3 has 14 amino acids. Germline CDR1 and CDR2: SGHRS and YFSETQ. CDR3 DNA: TGCGCCAGCACTCCGACTAGCGGGGTAAACATTCAGTACTTC. Translation: CASTPTSGVNIQYF.

The chain employs TRBV7-2 and TRBJ2-1, with TRBD2 matching 14 bases. V lost 3 bases and J lost 8; bases outside the gene matches: 9. This CDR3 has 17 amino acids. Looked up from germline, CDR1 is SGHTA and CDR2 is FQGNSA. CDR3 protein: CASSFWTSGGKGDEQFF. DNA of the CDR3: TGTGCCAGCAGCTTTTGGACTAGCGGGGGGAAAGGGGATGAGCAGTTCTTC.

As regards this clone: At one of its ends the junction is not consistent with the germline gene, which may arise from a read error. The genes are TRBV15 and TRBJ2-7; D is unresolved. Looked up from germline, CDR1 is LNHNV and CDR2 is YYDKDF (reference sequence). The CDR3 contains 15 residues. CDR3 loop: CATGRAPFIGNGEYF. DNA for the CDR3: TGTGCCACCGGCAGAGCCCCCTTTATCGGAAATGGGGAGTACTTC. The complete variable domain, with remaining parts taken from reference TRBV15 and TRBJ2-7, reads DAMVIQNPRYQVTQFGKPVTLSCSQTLNHNVMYWYQQKSSQAPKLLFHYYDKDFNNEADTPDNFQSRRPNTSFCFLDIRSPGLGDTAMYLCATGRAPFIGNGEYFGPGTRLTVT.

The genes are TRBV11-2 and TRBJ2-7, with 7 bases matching TRBD2. V was clipped by 5 bases and J by 2 bases; unmatched bases: 9. The CDR3 sequence is 15 residues long. Germline CDR1 and CDR2: SGHAT and FQNNGV. The CDR3 coding sequence is TGTGCCAGCAGCCAGTACAGCGGGGCCGCCTACGAGCAGTACTTC. This codes for CASSQYSGAAYEQYF.

V and J are TRBV18 and TRBJ1-4; D is uncertain. The CDR3 contains 14 residues. V lost 3 bases and J lost 4, with 9 bases in between. Germline CDR1 is KGHSH and CDR2 is LQKENI. CDR3: CASSPGRSNEKLFF. DNA of the CDR3: TGTGCCAGCTCACCCGGAAGAAGTAATGAAAAACTGTTTTTT.

The rearrangement links TRBV19 to TRBJ1-5; D uncertain. The CDR3 totals 12 residues. Between the trimmed V and J ends, which lost 10 bases and 7 bases, there was a span of 14 bases. Germline V gene lookup returns CDR1 LNHDA and CDR2 SQIVND (reference sequence). CDR3 sequence: CATKDVGQPQHF. The CDR3, as DNA: TGTGCCACAAAGGACGTCGGACAGCCCCAGCATTTT.

The chain links TRBV7-2 to TRBJ1-2, with 7 bases matching TRBD1. Germline loops: CDR1 SGHTA, CDR2 FQGNSA. The CDR3 sequence is 13 residues long. V lost 5 bases, J lost 2 bases, and 2 bases stayed unmatched. CDR3 amino acids: CASSADRNYGYTF. The CDR3 nucleotides read TGTGCCAGCAGCGCGGACAGGAACTATGGCTACACCTTC.

The V gene is TRBV19, the J gene TRBJ2-5; 7 nucleotides match TRBD1. V gave up 7 bases and J gave up 4 bases; unmatched junction bases: 6. The CDR3 consists of 13 residues. CDR1 is LNHDA, CDR2 SQIVND, per germline (reference sequence). The CDR3 bases are TGTGCCAGTAAGCGGCCAGGGGGAGAGACCCAGTACTTC. Translating gives CASKRPGGETQYF.

This clone was detected once. This specimen includes other DNA sequences encoding the same CDR3. This chain connects TRBV18 to TRBJ1-1, with a possible D match to TRBD1 (5 bases). The CDR3 runs to 15 residues. The germline V and J ends were trimmed by 0 bases and 2 bases, with 10 bases remaining between them. CDR1 is KGHSH and CDR2 is LQKENI in the germline V gene. The CDR3 sequence is CASSPPGGLNTEAFF. The CDR3 DNA sequence: TGTGCCAGCTCACCACCGGGGGGTTTAAACACTGAAGCTTTCTTT.

The V and J genes are TRBV11-2 and TRBJ1-2; D not resolved. The CDR3 loop spans 17 amino acids. The germline V gene encodes CDR1 SGHAT and CDR2 FQNNGV. Trimming took 0 bases from V and 6 from J, leaving 20 bases between them. The chain's CDR3 is CASSLDHSGILGDGYTF. As DNA, the CDR3 is TGTGCCAGCAGCTTAGATCATAGTGGGATCTTGGGTGATGGCTACACCTTC. Looking up the rest from reference TRBV11-2 and TRBJ1-2 gives the full variable domain: EAGVAQSPRYKIIEKRQSVAFWCNPISGHATLYWYQQILGQGPKLLIQFQNNGVVDDSQLPKDRFSAERLKGVDSTLKIQPAKLEDSAVYLCASSLDHSGILGDGYTFGSGTRLTVV.

The chain recombines TRBV24-1 with TRBJ2-2; possible D gene TRBD1, 5 bases. Germline lookup yields CDR1 KGHDR and CDR2 SFDVKD. The CDR3 consists of 14 residues. Trimming removed 5 bases at V and 5 bases at J, with 11 bases between. CDR3 protein: CATSVDNLTGELFF. The CDR3 region has the DNA TGTGCCACCAGTGTGGACAATCTAACCGGGGAGCTGTTTTTT.

This chain uses TRBV6-5 with TRBJ1-5, with a possible D match to TRBD1 (6 bases). The V gene's germline CDR1 is MNHEY and CDR2 SVGAGI. The CDR3 runs 14 residues. V lost 6 bases, J lost 5 bases, and 14 bases lay in between. CDR3 loop: CASRATGSDQPQHF. DNA of the CDR3: TGTGCCAGCAGGGCGACAGGTTCCGATCAGCCCCAGCATTTT.

This clone was detected once. This sequence joins TRBV6-2 or TRBV6-3 and TRBJ1-2; D possibly corresponds to TRBD1 (5 bases). The CDR3 length is 14 residues. Germline lookup yields CDR1 MNHEY and CDR2 SVGEGT. The V end lost 4 bases, the J end lost 5 bases, and 14 bases lay between the germline ends. The CDR3 sequence: CASSSGRGEYGYTF. CDR3 coding DNA: TGTGCCAGCAGTTCGGGCAGAGGGGAATATGGCTACACCTTC.

The CDR3 sequence: CASSLMAGVGYTF. CDR3 DNA: TGTGCCAGCAGCTTGATGGCAGGGGTAGGCTACACCTTC. The rearrangement uses TRBV7-9 and TRBJ1-2; maybe TRBD1 (6 bases). The CDR3 extends over 13 amino acids. Germline V gene lookup returns CDR1 SEHNR and CDR2 FQNEAQ (reference sequence). The V end lost 3 bases, the J end lost 8 bases, and 13 bases lay between the germline ends.

The rearrangement uses TRBV18 and TRBJ1-5; TRBD1 might be the D (6 bases). The CDR3 length is 16 residues. Germline assignment: CDR1 KGHSH and CDR2 LQKENI. Trimming took 0 bases from V and 6 from J, leaving 15 bases between them. CDR3 DNA: TGTGCCAGCTCACCACCGAGGGGGAGGTGGGGTCAGCCCCAGCATTTT. Protein product: CASSPPRGRWGQPQHF.

This sequence joins TRBV6-5 and TRBJ1-6; tentatively, D is TRBD1 (5 bases). Trimming cost V 6 bases and J 6 bases, with 12 bases left between them. The CDR3 length is 14 residues. Germline CDR1 reads MNHEY; CDR2 reads SVGAGI. In DNA, the CDR3 is TGTGCCAGCAGCCCCGATGGGACTAATTCACCCCTCCACTTT. Amino acid sequence: CASSPDGTNSPLHF.

V is TRBV9 and J is TRBJ1-6; no clear D gene. The CDR3 is 13 residues long. V was trimmed by 0 bases and J by 9 bases, leaving 7 bases between them. CDR1 and CDR2 from the germline V gene are SGDLS and YYNGEE. In nucleotides, the CDR3 is TGTGCCAGCAGCGTAGCTTCCGGTTCACCCCTCCACTTT. Its translation: CASSVASGSPLHF.

V usage is TRBV14 and J usage is TRBJ2-3, with TRBD2 identical over 7 bases. Germline CDR1 SGHDN, CDR2 FVKESK. CDR3 length: 17 amino acids. V lost 3 bases and J lost 1; bases outside the gene matches: 10. The CDR3 loop reads CASSHRRQRGGTDTQYF. CDR3 nucleotide sequence: TGTGCCAGCAGCCACCGCCGACAGCGGGGTGGCACAGATACGCAGTATTTT.

This chain links TRBV19 with TRBJ2-3; TRBD2 is a possible D gene (6 bases). CDR1 and CDR2 (germline): LNHDA, SQIVND (reference sequence). The CDR3 is 16 residues long. Trimming pared 7 bases from V and 3 bases from J, leaving 20 bases between. The CDR3 region has the DNA TGTGCCAGTAACCCCGGGGGATCGGGGCGGACAGATACGCAGTATTTT. Translating it yields CASNPGGSGRTDTQYF. The whole variable domain, filled in from reference TRBV19 and TRBJ2-3, reads DGGITQSPKYLFRKEGQNVTLSCEQNLNHDAMYWYRQDPGQGLRLIYYSQIVNDFQKGDIAEGYSVSREKKESFPLTVTSAQKNPTAFYLCASNPGGSGRTDTQYFGPGTRLTVL.